The 5 T cell receptor beta chains listed next were all sequenced from one sample in a study of Ad26.COV2.S vaccination and SARS-CoV-2 variants. The assay was immunoSEQ multiplex PCR, and TCRdb's table has in-frame clones only and misses some. The table includes some 290,000 clones, about 85% detected once. Treatment: around 19 received Ad26.COV2.S at low or high dose, single or two shots; a few received placebo; per-sample allocation not given. Sampling happened 63 days after the first vaccine or placebo injection. The material was peripheral blood, obtained in a trial of Ad26.COV2.S vaccine versus placebo. The source of these receptors is a person aged 18 to 59 who received the Ad26.COV2.S COVID-19 vaccine or a placebo.

The gene calls are TRBV24-1 and TRBJ1-4; TRBD1 might be the D (6 bases). CDR1 and CDR2 (germline): KGHDR, SFDVKD. This CDR3 is 16 amino acids long. Trimming removed 0 bases at V and 7 bases at J, with 14 bases between. This CDR3 reads CATSDLLPRGIEKLFF. The CDR3 DNA reads TGTGCCACCAGTGATTTGCTTCCCAGGGGAATTGAAAAACTGTTTTTT.

The genes are TRBV7-8 and TRBJ1-5, with TRBD1 identical over 7 bases. The germline V gene encodes CDR1 SGHVS and CDR2 FQNEAQ. J was trimmed by 1 base and V by 1 base; bases with no gene match: 7. This CDR3 is 17 amino acids long. The CDR3 loop reads CASSLVVAGGSNQPQHF. The CDR3 DNA reads TGTGCCAGCAGCTTAGTGGTGGCAGGGGGGAGCAATCAGCCCCAGCATTTT.

J is TRBJ2-2 and V is TRBV11-2, with 9 bases identical to TRBD1. This CDR3 has 16 amino acids. Germline V lookup: CDR1 SGHAT, CDR2 FQNNGV. With V trimmed by 3 bases and J by 4 bases, 6 bases remained unmatched. CDR3 bases: TGTGCCAGCAGCTTCCGCCGGGACAGGGCCACCGGGGAGCTGTTTTTT. Its translation: CASSFRRDRATGELFF.

V and J are TRBV5-4 and TRBJ2-3; no clear D. Trimming removed 1 base from V and 0 bases from J, with 9 bases in between. The germline V gene has CDR1 SGHNT and CDR2 YYREEE (reference sequence). CDR3 size: 15 residues. In nucleotides, the CDR3 is TGTGCCAGCAGCTTGCTTTCGAAGAGCACAGATACGCAGTATTTT. Residues: CASSLLSKSTDTQYF.

The rearrangement links TRBV9 to TRBJ2-7, with D possibly being TRBD2 (6 bases). The germline V gene has CDR1 SGDLS and CDR2 YYNGEE. This CDR3 has 14 residues. Trimming cost V 0 bases and J 5 bases, with 12 bases left between them. The CDR3 reads CASSVGGVKNEQYF. The DNA of the CDR3 is TGTGCCAGCAGCGTAGGGGGGGTTAAGAACGAGCAGTACTTC. The full variable domain, with the rest looked up from reference TRBV9 and TRBJ2-7, is DSGVTQTPKHLITATGQRVTLRCSPRSGDLSVYWYQQSLDQGLQFLIQYYNGEERAKGNILERFSAQQFPDLHSELNLSSLELGDSALYFCASSVGGVKNEQYFGPGTRLTVT.